The rows below give T cell receptor beta chains drawn from one sample of a study of blood T cell repertoires in COVID-19. Assay used: immunoSEQ multiplex PCR; TCRdb lists only in-frame clones, some missing. This table has 110,000 to 150,000 clones, around 90% appearing once. Sequenced: peripheral blood. The receptors derive from a woman in her forties or fifties with acute or convalescent COVID-19. Each CDR3 is given without its conserved first and last residue. Each record gives: V gene, CDR3 protein.

TRBV10-3,AISRDRETQAF
TRBV18,ASSPPGQRTFRSYNSPLH
TRBV10-3,AISRGQGTGIGYGYT
TRBV20-1,SAKVGYGYT
TRBV7-9,ASSFPSGRADTGELF
TRBV6-4,ASGQRGSPHEQY
TRBV7-3,ASSLFSPGTDTQY
TRBV7-8,ASSFGNQPQH
TRBV2,ASSPGQGRLDTEAF
TRBV6-5,ASIFASGGAHEQF
TRBV7-9,ASSFTGGTGELF
TRBV10-3,AISQGISGANVLT
TRBV5-1,ASSLPGQGYEQY
TRBV6-2/TRBV6-3,ASSSGQFNSPLH
TRBV11-2,AHRPYRINEQF
TRBV19,ASSTGTANYGYT
TRBV12-3/TRBV12-4,ASGSWGDYGYT
TRBV3-1/TRBV3-2,ASSKLAGGPKDEQF
TRBV3-1/TRBV3-2,ASSQLTAGGTEAF
TRBV24-1,ATSDSRVGGDTQY